Listed below are T cell receptor beta chains from one sample, sequenced in a study of tumor T cells in aggressive B-cell lymphoma. Profiling relied on immunoSEQ multiplex PCR, and the TCRdb table lists in-frame clones only, not all of them. The sample includes about 1,200 clones, more than 75% of them seen just once. Sequencing used tumor tissue. The source is an adult with diffuse large B cell lymphoma. The CDR3 runs from the conserved cysteine through the conserved F or W. The D gene is left open where the match is weak. Clone size is not always given. Where it is, it says once, few, many or a class for expanded clones.

TRBJ1-2	.	TRBD1	TRBV30	CAWSEGAVHGYTF	TGTGCCTGGAGTGAGGGGGCCGTACATGGCTACACCTTC
TRBJ2-2	.	.	TRBV9	CASSVESGVDPGELFF	TGTGCCAGCAGCGTAGAGTCAGGGGTAGATCCCGGGGAGCTGTTTTTT
TRBJ2-7	.	.	TRBV4-3	CASSQEGPSWGSYEQYF	TGCGCCAGCAGCCAAGAGGGGCCCTCCTGGGGCTCCTACGAGCAGTACTTC
TRBJ2-5	few	TRBD2	TRBV19	CASSRGTSGQETQYF	TGTGCCAGTAGTAGGGGGACTAGCGGACAAGAGACCCAGTACTTC
TRBJ2-1	.	TRBD2	TRBV11-2	CASSSKGTSGIHNEQFF	TGTGCCAGCAGCTCTAAGGGGACTAGCGGGATCCACAATGAGCAGTTCTTC
TRBJ1-2	.	.	TRBV7-8	CASSPPVSTVNYGYTF	TGTGCCAGCAGCCCCCCGGTAAGCACCGTAAACTATGGCTACACCTTC
TRBJ1-1	.	TRBD1	TRBV5-1	CASSINPGQGAQAFF	TGCGCCAGCAGCATAAATCCGGGACAGGGGGCTCAAGCTTTCTTT
TRBJ2-5	once	.	TRBV11-2	CASNPGGIGETQYF	TGTGCCAGCAACCCAGGAGGGATTGGAGAGACCCAGTACTTC
TRBJ2-5	.	TRBD1	TRBV18	CASSLQGIGETQYF	TGTGCCAGCTCCCTACAGGGGATAGGAGAGACCCAGTACTTC
TRBJ1-1	.	TRBD1	TRBV5-6	CASSLGQGGGNTEAFF	TGTGCCAGCAGCCTTGGACAGGGCGGGGGAAACACTGAAGCTTTCTTT
TRBJ2-3	.	.	TRBV7-2	CASSLFFVAGISDTQYF	TGTGCCAGCAGCTTGTTCTTCGTGGCGGGGATTTCAGATACGCAGTATTTT
TRBJ2-1	once	.	TRBV2	CASGPQGLEHYEQFF	TGTGCCAGTGGGCCGCAGGGACTGGAGCACTATGAGCAGTTCTTC
TRBJ1-2	.	TRBD1	TRBV7-2	CASSSGGQAGGGYTF	TGTGCCAGCAGCTCCGGCGGACAGGCAGGGGGAGGCTACACCTTC
TRBJ1-1	.	.	TRBV6-5	CASIQTGLNTEAFF	TGTGCCAGCATCCAGACAGGTTTGAACACTGAAGCTTTCTTT
TRBJ1-4	few	TRBD1	TRBV4-1	CASSHNSPGQSNEKLFF	TGCGCCAGCAGCCACAACTCACCGGGACAGTCTAATGAAAAACTGTTTTTT
TRBJ2-7	.	.	TRBV5-1	CASSLAGSPPGGEQYF	TGCGCCAGCAGCTTGGCCGGTAGCCCACCCGGAGGGGAGCAGTACTTC
TRBJ1-4	.	TRBD1	TRBV6-5	CASSPQGAVNEKLFF	TGTGCCAGCAGTCCCCAGGGGGCAGTTAATGAAAAACTGTTTTTT
TRBJ2-7	.	.	TRBV5-1	CASSDGFSYEQYF	TGCGCCAGCAGTGACGGGTTTTCCTACGAGCAGTACTTC
TRBJ2-6	.	.	TRBV27	CASSFPRRDSSGANVLTF	TGTGCCAGCAGTTTCCCTCGGCGGGACAGCTCTGGGGCCAACGTCCTGACTTTC
TRBJ1-1	.	.	TRBV13	CASSYENGGSEAFF	TGTGCCAGCAGCTACGAGAACGGGGGAAGTGAAGCTTTCTTT
TRBJ2-1	.	.	TRBV27	CASSYSGGTYNEQFF	TGTGCCAGCAGTTACTCGGGCGGGACCTACAATGAGCAGTTCTTC
TRBJ2-1	.	.	TRBV7-2	CASSPVVAGGPLEQFF	TGTGCCAGCAGCCCAGTGGTAGCAGGAGGGCCTCTTGAGCAGTTCTTC
TRBJ2-7	.	TRBD2	TRBV7-2	CASSSYSGGVDEQYF	TGTGCCAGCAGCTCTTATAGCGGGGGGGTTGACGAGCAGTACTTC
TRBJ2-7	.	TRBD2	TRBV10-3	CAAAWSGDYEQYF	TGTGCCGCTGCCTGGAGCGGGGATTACGAGCAGTACTTC
TRBJ1-2	few	.	TRBV19	CASSEDTAFYGYTF	TGTGCCAGTAGTGAGGACACAGCGTTCTATGGCTACACCTTC
TRBJ1-1	.	TRBD1	TRBV6-1	CASKGQGASGAFF	TGTGCCAGCAAAGGACAGGGGGCTTCAGGAGCTTTCTTT
TRBJ2-1	.	.	TRBV10-2	CASSDGDYNEQFF	TGCGCCAGCAGTGATGGAGATTACAATGAGCAGTTCTTC
TRBJ1-3	once	.	TRBV7-9	CASSLTGLSGNTIYF	TGTGCCAGCAGTCTTACAGGGCTCTCTGGAAACACCATATATTTT
TRBJ2-1	.	.	TRBV5-1	CASSFLADSYNEQFF	TGCGCCAGCAGCTTCTTAGCGGACTCCTACAATGAGCAGTTCTTC
TRBJ1-2	few	TRBD1	TRBV7-2	CASSPGTGGNYGYTF	TGTGCCAGCAGCCCTGGGACAGGGGGGAACTATGGCTACACCTTC
TRBJ2-4	.	.	TRBV7-2	CASSFELAKNIQYF	TGTGCCAGCAGCTTTGAACTAGCCAAAAACATTCAGTACTTC
TRBJ2-1	.	.	TRBV5-1	CASIPSIGQNNEQFF	TGCGCCAGCATCCCTTCGATAGGACAGAACAATGAGCAGTTCTTC
TRBJ2-5	few	.	TRBV21-1	CASSKVKHYQETQYF	TGTGCCAGCAGCAAAGTGAAACATTACCAAGAGACCCAGTACTTC
TRBJ2-3	.	TRBD2	TRBV9	CASSPGLAGSTVTDTQYF	TGTGCCAGCAGCCCTGGACTAGCGGGAAGTACAGTAACAGATACGCAGTATTTT
TRBJ2-5	.	.	TRBV18	CASSPRNGGDYYRETQYF	TGTGCCAGCTCACCCCGGAATGGAGGAGACTACTACCGGGAGACCCAGTACTTC
TRBJ1-2	.	.	TRBV10-1	CASSDHREGYYGYTF	TGCGCCAGCAGTGACCACAGGGAAGGGTACTATGGCTACACCTTC
TRBJ2-7	.	.	TRBV18	CASSPGSRQAYEQYF	TGTGCCAGCTCACCGGGCTCCAGGCAGGCCTACGAGCAGTACTTC
TRBJ2-7	.	TRBD1	TRBV7-2	CASSSGGGYEQYF	TGTGCCAGCAGCTCAGGGGGCGGGTACGAGCAGTACTTC
TRBJ2-2	once	TRBD2	TRBV6-1	CASRGLAENTGELFF	TGTGCCAGCAGGGGACTAGCGGAGAACACCGGGGAGCTGTTTTTT
TRBJ1-2	.	.	TRBV10-3	CAISSRGPNYGYTF	TGTGCCATCAGTTCCAGGGGCCCTAACTATGGCTACACCTTC